The 9 T cell receptor beta chains reported below all come from one sample, sequenced in a study of T-cell memory formation after mild COVID-19. TCRdb re-analysed the 5' RACE reads in MiXCR, keeping a single row per CDR3 protein. The sample contains about 390,000 distinct CDR3 sequences, roughly 21% of which appear only once. Sequencing input: PBMCs or a T cell subset sorted from them (not recorded which). These receptor sequences come from an adult woman who had mild COVID-19 (a few samples of this study predate the infection). Cell type and time point are not known.

The chain carries TRBV27 and TRBJ1-5; D call uncertain. The germline gives CDR1 MNHEY, CDR2 SMNVEV (reference sequence). The CDR3 is 13 residues long. V dropped 4 bases and J dropped 7 bases, with 11 bases sitting between them. As DNA, the CDR3 is TGTGCCAGCAGTTATGCGGTGAGACAGCCCCAGCATTTT. Translation gives CASSYAVRQPQHF.

This clonotype was observed a handful of times. The J gene is TRBJ2-1, the V gene TRBV11-1, with a possible D match to TRBD1 (7 bases). Between the trimmed V and J ends, which lost 5 bases and 9 bases, there was a span of 20 bases. Germline V CDR1 and CDR2: SGHAT, FQDESV (reference sequence). The CDR3 covers 15 residues. In nucleotides, the CDR3 is TGTGCCAGCAGCCCAGGGGGGCAGGGGGAGGTTGAGCAGTTCTTC. Its translation is CASSPGGQGEVEQFF.

The chain couples TRBV6-2 or TRBV6-3 to TRBJ2-2; D call uncertain. The CDR3 runs 15 residues. Germline assignment: CDR1 MNHEY and CDR2 SVGEGT. Trimming removed 2 bases at V and 5 bases at J, with 12 bases between. The CDR3 loop reads CASSYLWFGTGELFF. The CDR3 region has the DNA TGTGCCAGCAGTTACCTCTGGTTCGGGACCGGGGAGCTGTTTTTT.

The rearrangement joins TRBV19 to TRBJ2-5; D uncertain. CDR1 is LNHDA, CDR2 SQIVND, per germline (reference sequence). Trimming shortened V by 3 bases and J by 4 bases, and 6 bases separated the two germline ends. This CDR3 has 12 residues. CDR3 sequence (DNA): TGTGCCAGTAGTATTTCTAGAGAGACCCAGTACTTC. It yields the protein CASSISRETQYF.

CDR3 sequence reads: CASSHKGDGGWTDTQYF. CDR3 nucleotides: TGTGCCAGCAGCCATAAGGGGGACGGAGGGTGGACAGATACGCAGTATTTT. The chain recombines TRBV4-2 with TRBJ2-3; D may correspond to TRBD1 or TRBD2 (6 bases each). Trimming left V 3 bases short and J 3 bases short, with 19 bases between. The germline V gene has CDR1 LGHNA and CDR2 YNFKEQ. CDR3 length: 17 amino acids.

Only a few counts were recorded for this clonotype. This chain joins TRBV20-1 and TRBJ1-5; D unclear. This CDR3 is 13 amino acids long. Trimming removed 3 bases at V and 0 bases at J, with 6 bases between. The germline V gene has CDR1 DFQATT and CDR2 SNEGSKA (reference sequence). The CDR3 is CSARADSNQPQHF. For the CDR3, the DNA is TGCAGTGCTAGGGCAGATAGCAATCAGCCCCAGCATTTT.

The gene calls are TRBV7-9 and TRBJ1-5; D perhaps matches TRBD1 (5 bases). This CDR3 has 12 amino acids. Trimming shortened V by 5 bases and J by 5 bases, and 7 bases separated the two germline ends. Germline assignment: CDR1 SEHNR and CDR2 FQNEAQ (reference sequence). Here the CDR3 DNA reads TGTGCCAGCAGCGAACAGGATCAGCCCCAGCATTTT. Residues: CASSEQDQPQHF.

This chain joins TRBV4-1 and TRBJ2-5; TRBD1 is a possible D gene (5 bases). The germline V and J ends were trimmed by 2 bases and 4 bases, with 11 bases remaining between them. Germline V gene lookup returns CDR1 MGHRA and CDR2 YSYEKL. This CDR3 contains 14 residues. The CDR3 coding sequence is TGCGCCAGCAGCCAAAGTATCAGGGCAGAGACCCAGTACTTC. This gives the protein CASSQSIRAETQYF.

The chain couples TRBV20-1 to TRBJ2-1, with unresolved D. Germline V gives CDR1 DFQATT, CDR2 SNEGSKA (reference sequence). The CDR3 is 16 amino acids. V lost 0 bases to trimming and J lost 0 bases, with 12 bases between them. The CDR3 sequence is CSAREALESSYNEQFF. In DNA form, the CDR3 reads TGCAGTGCTAGAGAGGCCCTTGAGAGCTCCTACAATGAGCAGTTCTTC.